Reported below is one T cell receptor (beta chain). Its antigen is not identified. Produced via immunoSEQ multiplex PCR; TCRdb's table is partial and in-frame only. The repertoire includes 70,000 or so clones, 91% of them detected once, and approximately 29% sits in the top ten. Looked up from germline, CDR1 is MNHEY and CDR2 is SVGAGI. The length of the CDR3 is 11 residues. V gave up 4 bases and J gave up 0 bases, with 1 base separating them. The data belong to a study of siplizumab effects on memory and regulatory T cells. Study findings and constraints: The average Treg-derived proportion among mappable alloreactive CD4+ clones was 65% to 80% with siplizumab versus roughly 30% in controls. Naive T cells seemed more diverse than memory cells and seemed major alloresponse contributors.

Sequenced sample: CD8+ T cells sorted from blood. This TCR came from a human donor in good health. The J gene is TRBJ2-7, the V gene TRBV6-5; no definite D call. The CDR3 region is CASSFSYEQYF. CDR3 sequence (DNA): TGTGCCAGCAGTTTCTCCTACGAGCAGTACTTC.